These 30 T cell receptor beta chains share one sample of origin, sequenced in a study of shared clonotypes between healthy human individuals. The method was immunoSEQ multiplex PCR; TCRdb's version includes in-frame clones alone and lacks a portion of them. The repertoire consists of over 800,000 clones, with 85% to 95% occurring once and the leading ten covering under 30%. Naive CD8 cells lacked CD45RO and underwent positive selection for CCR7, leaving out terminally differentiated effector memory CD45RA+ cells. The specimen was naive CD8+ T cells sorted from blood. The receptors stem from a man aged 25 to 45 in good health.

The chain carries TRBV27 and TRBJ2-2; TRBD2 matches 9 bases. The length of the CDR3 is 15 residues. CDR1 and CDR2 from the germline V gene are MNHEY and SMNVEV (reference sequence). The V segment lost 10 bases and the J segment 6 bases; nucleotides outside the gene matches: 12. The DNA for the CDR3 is TGTGCCACCGGGGTGGTGGTAGCGGGAGCCGGGGAGCTGTTTTTT. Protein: CATGVVVAGAGELFF.

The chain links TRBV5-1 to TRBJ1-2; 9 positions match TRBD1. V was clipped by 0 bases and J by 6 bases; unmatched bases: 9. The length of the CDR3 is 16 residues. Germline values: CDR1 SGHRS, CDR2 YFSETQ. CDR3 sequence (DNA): TGCGCCAGCAGCTTGGTTCAACAGGGGGCAGAGGATGGCTACACCTTC. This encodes CASSLVQQGAEDGYTF.

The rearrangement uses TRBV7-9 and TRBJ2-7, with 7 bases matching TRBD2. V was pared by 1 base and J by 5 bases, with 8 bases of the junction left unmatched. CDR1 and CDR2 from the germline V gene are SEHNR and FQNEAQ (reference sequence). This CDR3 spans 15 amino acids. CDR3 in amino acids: CASSLVMAGANEQYF. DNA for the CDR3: TGTGCCAGCAGCTTAGTAATGGCGGGAGCGAACGAGCAGTACTTC.

CDR3 DNA: TGTGCCAGCAGCACCGGGACAGGGTGGAATCAGCCCCAGCATTTT. Its translation is CASSTGTGWNQPQHF. V usage is TRBV9 and J usage is TRBJ1-5; the match to TRBD1 covers 9 bases. Germline CDR1 is SGDLS and CDR2 is YYNGEE. V shed 4 bases and J 4 bases; nucleotides not matched to a gene: 6. The CDR3 sequence is 15 residues long.

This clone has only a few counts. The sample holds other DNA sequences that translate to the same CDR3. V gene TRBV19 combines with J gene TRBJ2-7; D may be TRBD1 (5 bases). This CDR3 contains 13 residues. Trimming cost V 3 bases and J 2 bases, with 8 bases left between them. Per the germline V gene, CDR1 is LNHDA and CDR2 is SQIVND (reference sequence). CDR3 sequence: CASSIPGPYEQYF. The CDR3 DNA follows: TGTGCCAGTAGTATCCCAGGGCCCTACGAGCAGTACTTC.

DNA for the CDR3: TGTGCCAGCAGCTTCCCGGGACAGAACACCGGGGAGCTGTTTTTT. It translates to CASSFPGQNTGELFF. The gene calls are TRBV7-9 and TRBJ2-2; D might be TRBD1 (6 bases). Germline lookup yields CDR1 SEHNR and CDR2 FQNEAQ (reference sequence). This CDR3 comprises 15 residues. V gave up 3 bases and J gave up 1 base, with 9 bases separating them.

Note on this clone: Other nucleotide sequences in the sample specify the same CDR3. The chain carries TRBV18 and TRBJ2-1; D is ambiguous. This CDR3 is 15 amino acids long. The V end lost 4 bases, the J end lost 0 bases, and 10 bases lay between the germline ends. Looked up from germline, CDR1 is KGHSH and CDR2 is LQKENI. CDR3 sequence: CASSLGGSSYNEQFF. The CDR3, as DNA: TGTGCCAGCTCACTGGGCGGAAGCTCCTACAATGAGCAGTTCTTC.

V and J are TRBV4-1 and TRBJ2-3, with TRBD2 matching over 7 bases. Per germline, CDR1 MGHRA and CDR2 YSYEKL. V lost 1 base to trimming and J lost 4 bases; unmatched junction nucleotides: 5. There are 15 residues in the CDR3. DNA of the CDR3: TGCGCCAGCAGCCAAGTCTGGGGGGGGTCAGATACGCAGTATTTT. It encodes CASSQVWGGSDTQYF.

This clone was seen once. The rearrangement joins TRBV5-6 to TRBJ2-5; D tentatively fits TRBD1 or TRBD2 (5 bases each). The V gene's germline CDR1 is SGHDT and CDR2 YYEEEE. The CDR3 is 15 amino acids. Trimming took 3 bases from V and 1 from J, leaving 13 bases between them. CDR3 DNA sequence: TGTGCCAGCAGCTCCCGGGACGGTGTCCAAGAGACCCAGTACTTC. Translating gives CASSSRDGVQETQYF. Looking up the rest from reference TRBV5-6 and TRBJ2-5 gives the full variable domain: DAGVTQSPTHLIKTRGQQVTLRCSPKSGHDTVSWYQQALGQGPQFIFQYYEEEERQRGNFPDRFSGHQFPNYSSELNVNALLLGDSALYLCASSSRDGVQETQYFGPGTRLLVL.

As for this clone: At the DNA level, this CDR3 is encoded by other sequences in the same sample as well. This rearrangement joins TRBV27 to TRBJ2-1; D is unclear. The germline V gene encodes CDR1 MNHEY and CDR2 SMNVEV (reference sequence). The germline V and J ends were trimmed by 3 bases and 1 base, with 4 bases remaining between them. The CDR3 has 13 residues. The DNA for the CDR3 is TGTGCCAGCAGTTTGGGTTCCTACAATGAGCAGTTCTTC. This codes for CASSLGSYNEQFF.

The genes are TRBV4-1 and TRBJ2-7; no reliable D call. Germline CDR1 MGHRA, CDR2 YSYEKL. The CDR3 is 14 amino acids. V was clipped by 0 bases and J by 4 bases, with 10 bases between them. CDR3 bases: TGCGCCAGCAGCCAAGAGGCAGGCCGGTACGAGCAGTACTTC. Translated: CASSQEAGRYEQYF.

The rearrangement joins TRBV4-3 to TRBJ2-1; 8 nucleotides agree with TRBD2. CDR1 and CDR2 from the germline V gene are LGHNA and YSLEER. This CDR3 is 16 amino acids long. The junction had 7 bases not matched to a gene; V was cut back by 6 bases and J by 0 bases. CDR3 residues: CASSQTSGSSYNEQFF. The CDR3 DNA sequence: TGCGCCAGCAGTCAAACCAGCGGGAGCTCCTACAATGAGCAGTTCTTC.

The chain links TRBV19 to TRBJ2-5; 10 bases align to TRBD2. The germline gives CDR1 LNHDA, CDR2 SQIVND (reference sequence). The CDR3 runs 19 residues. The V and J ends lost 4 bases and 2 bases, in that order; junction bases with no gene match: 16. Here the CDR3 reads CASSTGASGSGPSQETQYF. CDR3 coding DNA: TGTGCCAGTAGTACGGGGGCTAGCGGGAGTGGCCCCTCACAAGAGACCCAGTACTTC. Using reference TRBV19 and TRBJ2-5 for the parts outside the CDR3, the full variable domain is DGGITQSPKYLFRKEGQNVTLSCEQNLNHDAMYWYRQDPGQGLRLIYYSQIVNDFQKGDIAEGYSVSREKKESFPLTVTSAQKNPTAFYLCASSTGASGSGPSQETQYFGPGTRLLVL.

The CDR3 reads CATQGQTHYGYTF. CDR3 in DNA: TGTGCCACCCAGGGACAGACCCACTATGGCTACACCTTC. This chain uses TRBV10-3 with TRBJ1-2, with TRBD1 identical over 7 bases. V lost 10 bases to trimming and J lost 3 bases; unmatched junction nucleotides: 8. The CDR3 has 13 amino acids. The germline V gene has CDR1 ENHRY and CDR2 SYGVKD.

CDR3 in amino acids: CASSLGWIPQHF. CDR3 nucleotides: TGTGCCAGTAGCCTGGGTTGGATACCCCAGCATTTT. The V and J genes are TRBV19 and TRBJ1-5; D call uncertain. Germline V CDR1 and CDR2: LNHDA, SQIVND (reference sequence). The CDR3 runs to 12 residues. V lost 6 bases, J lost 10 bases, and 13 bases lay in between.

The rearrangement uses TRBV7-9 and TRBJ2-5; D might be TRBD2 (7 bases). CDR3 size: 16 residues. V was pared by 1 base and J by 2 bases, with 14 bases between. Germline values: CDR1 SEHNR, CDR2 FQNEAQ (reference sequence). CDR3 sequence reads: CASSLGGGPLQETQYF. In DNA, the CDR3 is TGTGCCAGCAGCTTAGGCGGGGGCCCCCTACAAGAGACCCAGTACTTC.

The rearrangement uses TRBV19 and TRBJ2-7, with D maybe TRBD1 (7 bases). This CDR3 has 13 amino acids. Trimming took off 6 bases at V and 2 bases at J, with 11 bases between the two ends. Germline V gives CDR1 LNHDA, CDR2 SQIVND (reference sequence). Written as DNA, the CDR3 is TGTGCCAGTAGGCAGGGGGGCGCCTACGAGCAGTACTTC. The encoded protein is CASRQGGAYEQYF.

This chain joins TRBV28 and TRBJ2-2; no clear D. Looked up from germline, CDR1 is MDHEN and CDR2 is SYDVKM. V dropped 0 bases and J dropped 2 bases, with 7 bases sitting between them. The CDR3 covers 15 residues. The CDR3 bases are TGTGCCAGCAGTTTATGGCTGGGAAACACCGGGGAGCTGTTTTTT. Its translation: CASSLWLGNTGELFF. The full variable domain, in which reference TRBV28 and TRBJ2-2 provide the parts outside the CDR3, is DVKVTQSSRYLVKRTGEKVFLECVQDMDHENMFWYRQDPGLGLRLIYFSYDVKMKEKGDIPEGYSVSREKKERFSLILESASTNQTSMYLCASSLWLGNTGELFFGEGSRLTVL.

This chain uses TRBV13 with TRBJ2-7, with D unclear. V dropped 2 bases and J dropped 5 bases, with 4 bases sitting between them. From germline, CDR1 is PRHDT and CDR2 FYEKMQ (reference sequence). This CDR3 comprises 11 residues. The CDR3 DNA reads TGTGCCAGCAGCTTACATAACGAGCAGTACTTC. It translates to CASSLHNEQYF.

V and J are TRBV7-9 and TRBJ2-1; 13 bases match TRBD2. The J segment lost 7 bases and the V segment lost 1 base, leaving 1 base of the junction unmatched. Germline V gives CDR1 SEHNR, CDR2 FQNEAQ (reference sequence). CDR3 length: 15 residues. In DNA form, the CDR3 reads TGTGCCAGCAGCTTAGGGGGACTAGCGGGGAATGAGCAGTTCTTC. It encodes CASSLGGLAGNEQFF.

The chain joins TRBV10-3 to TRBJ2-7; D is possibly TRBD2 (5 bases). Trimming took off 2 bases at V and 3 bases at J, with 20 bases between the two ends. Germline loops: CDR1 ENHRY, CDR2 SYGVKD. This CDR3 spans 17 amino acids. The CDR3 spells CAISETWVSSRDYEQYF. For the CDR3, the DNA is TGTGCCATCAGTGAGACGTGGGTGTCTAGCAGAGACTACGAGCAGTACTTC.

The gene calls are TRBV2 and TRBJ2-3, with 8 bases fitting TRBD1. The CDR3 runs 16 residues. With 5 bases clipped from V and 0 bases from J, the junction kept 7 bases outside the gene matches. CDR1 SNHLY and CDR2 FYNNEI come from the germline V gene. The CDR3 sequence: CASSPGQGTSTDTQYF. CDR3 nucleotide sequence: TGTGCCAGCAGTCCCGGACAGGGAACTAGCACAGATACGCAGTATTTT.

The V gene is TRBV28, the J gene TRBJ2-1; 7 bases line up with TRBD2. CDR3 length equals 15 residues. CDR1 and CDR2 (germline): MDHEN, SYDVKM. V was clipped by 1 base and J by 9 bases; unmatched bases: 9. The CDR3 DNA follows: TGTGCCAGCAGTTTATTAGCGGGCCGGGCCGGTGAGCAGTTCTTC. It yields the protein CASSLLAGRAGEQFF.

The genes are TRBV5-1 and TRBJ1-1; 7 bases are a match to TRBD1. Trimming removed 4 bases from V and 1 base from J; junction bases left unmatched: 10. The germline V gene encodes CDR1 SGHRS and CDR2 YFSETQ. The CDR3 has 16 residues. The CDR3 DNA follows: TGCGCCAGCAGCCGAGAAACAGGGGATGGGAACACTGAAGCTTTCTTT. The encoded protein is CASSRETGDGNTEAFF.

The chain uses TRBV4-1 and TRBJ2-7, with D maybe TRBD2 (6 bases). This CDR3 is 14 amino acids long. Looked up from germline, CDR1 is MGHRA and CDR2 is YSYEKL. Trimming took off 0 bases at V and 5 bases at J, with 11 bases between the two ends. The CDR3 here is CASSQDPGEDEQYF. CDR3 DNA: TGCGCCAGCAGCCAAGATCCGGGGGAGGACGAGCAGTACTTC.

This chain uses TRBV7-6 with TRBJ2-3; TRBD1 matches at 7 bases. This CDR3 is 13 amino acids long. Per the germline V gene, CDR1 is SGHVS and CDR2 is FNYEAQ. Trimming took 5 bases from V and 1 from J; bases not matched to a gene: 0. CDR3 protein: CASSQGGTDTQYF. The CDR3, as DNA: TGTGCCAGCAGCCAGGGGGGCACAGATACGCAGTATTTT.

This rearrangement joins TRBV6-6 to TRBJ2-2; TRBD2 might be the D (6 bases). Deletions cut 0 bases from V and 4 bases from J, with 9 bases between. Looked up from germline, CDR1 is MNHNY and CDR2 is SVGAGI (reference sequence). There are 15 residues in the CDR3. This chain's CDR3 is CASSYSHGGTGELFF. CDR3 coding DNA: TGTGCCAGCAGTTACTCTCACGGGGGCACCGGGGAGCTGTTTTTT.

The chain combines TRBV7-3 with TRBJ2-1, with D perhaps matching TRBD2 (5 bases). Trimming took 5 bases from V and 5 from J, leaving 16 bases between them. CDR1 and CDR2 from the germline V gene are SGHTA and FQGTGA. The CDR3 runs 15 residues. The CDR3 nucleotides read TGTGCCAGCAGCCCCCTTGAGGGAACGAACAATGAGCAGTTCTTC. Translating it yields CASSPLEGTNNEQFF.

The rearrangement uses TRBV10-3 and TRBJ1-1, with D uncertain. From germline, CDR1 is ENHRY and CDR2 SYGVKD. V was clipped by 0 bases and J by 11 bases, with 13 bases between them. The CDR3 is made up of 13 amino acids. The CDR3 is CAISESGDARAFF. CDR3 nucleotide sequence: TGTGCCATCAGTGAGTCGGGAGACGCCAGGGCTTTCTTT.

The CDR3 DNA is TGCGCCAGCAGCACCGGGACTAGCGGGAGTGACTACGAGCAGTACTTC. The encoded protein is CASSTGTSGSDYEQYF. The chain couples TRBV5-1 to TRBJ2-7; 14 bases align to TRBD2. After removal of 4 bases from V and 3 bases from J, the junction contained 6 bases not matched to a gene. Germline CDR1 and CDR2: SGHRS and YFSETQ. The CDR3 contains 16 residues.